The sequence of this TCR beta chain was determined in a study of OX40 agonist ivuxolimab in advanced cancers. The assay was immunoSEQ multiplex PCR, and TCRdb's table has in-frame clones only and misses some. The table shows 8,500 to 13,000 clones, with around 80% occurring only once. V was pared by 7 bases and J by 5 bases, with 12 bases between. The CDR3 has 13 residues. Germline V lookup: CDR1 LNHDA, CDR2 SQIVND (reference sequence). As to this clone: Its antigen is unidentified.

Samples were taken at baseline and on day 1 of cycles 4 and 7. Study-level results: Nonresponders included some who also had low normalized T-cell clonal expansion. Averaged across samples, CD8+ T cells carried more expanded clones than CD4+ did.

The sequence was obtained from an adult with an advanced solid tumor such as melanoma, head and neck, liver or kidney cancer. Sequences were derived from CD4+ or CD8+ T cells sorted from blood, sampled in a trial of the OX40 agonist ivuxolimab. The chain recombines TRBV19 with TRBJ1-5; TRBD1 might be the D (6 bases). The CDR3 here is CASTTGLDQPQHF. For the CDR3, the DNA is TGTGCCAGTACCACAGGGCTTGATCAGCCCCAGCATTTT.